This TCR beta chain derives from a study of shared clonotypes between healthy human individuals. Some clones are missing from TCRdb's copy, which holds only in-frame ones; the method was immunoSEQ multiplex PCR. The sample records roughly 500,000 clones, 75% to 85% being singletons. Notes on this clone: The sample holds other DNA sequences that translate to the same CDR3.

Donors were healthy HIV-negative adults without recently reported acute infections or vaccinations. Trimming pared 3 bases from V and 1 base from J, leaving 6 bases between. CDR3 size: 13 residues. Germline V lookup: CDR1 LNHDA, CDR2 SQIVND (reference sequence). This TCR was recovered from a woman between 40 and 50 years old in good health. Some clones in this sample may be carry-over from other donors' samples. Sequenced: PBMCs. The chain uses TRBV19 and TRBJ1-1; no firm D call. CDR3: CASSIGPNTEAFF. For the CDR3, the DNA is TGTGCCAGTAGTATCGGACCGAACACTGAAGCTTTCTTT.